This T cell receptor (beta chain) was documented in a study of T-cell reconstitution after alpha-beta-depleted transplantation in children. The sample holds many counts of this clonotype. The antigen is undetermined. Preparation of the TCRbeta library involved a method that used unique molecular identifiers. TCRdb re-analysed the PCR reads in MiXCR, keeping a single row per CDR3 protein. Among tens of thousands of distinct CDR3 sequences listed, 9.2% were seen once. Germline V gene lookup returns CDR1 DFQATT and CDR2 SNEGSKA (reference sequence). V lost 1 base and J lost 8; bases outside the gene matches: 17. The CDR3 consists of 17 residues. General study results and limits: Recipient T cells and thymic progenitors that survived were the source of the high TCRbeta diversity seen at day 60 in some patients. Newly made T cells mostly supplied T-cell counts and diversity one year after transplant. Alpha-beta T cells present about two months after transplant were reported to originate from several hundred expanded graft clones.

This rearrangement joins TRBV20-1 to TRBJ2-1; 7 bases align to TRBD2. The source is a male patient between 2 and 10 years old who had a stem cell transplant for chronic granulomatous disease, so the T cells may come from the graft donor. Sequencing was performed on PBMCs, mostly from graft donor cells, taken 60 days after TCRalphabeta/CD19-depleted stem cell transplant. The CDR3 DNA follows: TGCAGTGCTAGAGGGGCGTTGGGGGGGACTGCAACGGATGAGCAGTTCTTC. Its protein product is CSARGALGGTATDEQFF.